The 12 T cell receptor beta chains given below trace back to one sample, sequenced in a study of lymphopenia after photon versus proton radiotherapy. The repertoire was sequenced with immunoSEQ multiplex PCR; TCRdb's copy has only in-frame clones and lacks some. Seen here are 26,000 or so clones, more than 80% observed once, and the top ten hold 5.2%. This material consisted of peripheral blood, taken from a patient treated with photon-based radiotherapy. Source of these receptors: a man aged 25-40 years with gastric cancer.

This clone was seen more than once but under ten times. This chain links TRBV11-3 with TRBJ1-1, with TRBD1 as a possible D gene (6 bases). Germline assignment: CDR1 SGHNT and CDR2 YENEEA. This CDR3 has 13 amino acids. V lost 7 bases and J lost 4, with 13 bases in between. For the CDR3, the DNA is TGTGCCAGCACGCGAGGGGGGAGCACTGAAGCTTTCTTT. It is translated as CASTRGGSTEAFF.

The chain uses TRBV11-2 and TRBJ1-4; 7 nucleotides match TRBD1. CDR1 SGHAT and CDR2 FQNNGV come from the germline V gene. The V segment lost 5 bases and the J segment 3 bases; nucleotides outside the gene matches: 9. The CDR3 is 16 amino acids. The CDR3 reads CASSLSGTVSNEKLFF. DNA for the CDR3: TGTGCCAGCAGCCTCTCAGGGACAGTTTCTAATGAAAAACTGTTTTTT.

The count of this clone is one. The chain recombines TRBV7-2 with TRBJ2-7; 7 nucleotides align to TRBD2. Germline CDR1 SGHTA, CDR2 FQGNSA. The CDR3 consists of 14 residues. Unmatched junction bases numbered 9, after V lost 5 bases and J lost 5 bases. The CDR3 loop is CASSPAGTKDEQYF. CDR3 sequence (DNA): TGTGCCAGCAGCCCCGCCGGGACTAAAGACGAGCAGTACTTC.

The chain combines TRBV5-1 with TRBJ2-7; D uncertain. The CDR3 runs to 12 residues. V lost 4 bases, J lost 5 bases, and 10 bases lay in between. Germline assignment: CDR1 SGHRS and CDR2 YFSETQ. CDR3 sequence reads: CASSQDLNEQYF. The CDR3 region has the DNA TGCGCCAGCAGCCAGGACCTTAACGAGCAGTACTTC.

The chain combines TRBV10-2 with TRBJ1-2; 7 bases are shared with TRBD1. Germline V gene data show CDR1 as WSHSY and CDR2 as SAAADI. CDR3 length: 14 amino acids. V was pared by 7 bases and J by 8 bases, with 13 bases of the junction left unmatched. The CDR3 nucleotides read TGCGCCAGCACCTTAGGGAACAGGGGAAACGGCTACACCTTC. It translates to CASTLGNRGNGYTF.

The chain uses TRBV6-1 and TRBJ1-2; 7 positions match TRBD1. Germline V gene data show CDR1 as MNHNS and CDR2 as SASEGT. Germline trimming cut 6 bases from V and 0 bases from J; bases unmatched to any gene: 4. This CDR3 has 14 amino acids. This CDR3 is CASSQDRANYGYTF. The DNA of the CDR3 is TGTGCCAGCAGCCAAGACAGGGCTAACTATGGCTACACCTTC.

The chain links TRBV6-5 to TRBJ1-1; 8 bases map to TRBD1. Germline lookup yields CDR1 MNHEY and CDR2 SVGAGI. J gave up 4 bases and V 0 bases, and 4 bases lay outside the gene matches. This CDR3 comprises 15 residues. CDR3: CASSYSDRAGTEAFF. CDR3 DNA sequence: TGTGCCAGCAGTTACTCGGACAGGGCGGGCACTGAAGCTTTCTTT.

The chain combines TRBV9 with TRBJ1-5, with TRBD1 matching over 7 bases. The CDR3 is 18 residues long. The V gene end was trimmed by 0 bases and the J gene end by 3 bases; junction bases not matched to a gene: 12. Germline V gene data show CDR1 as SGDLS and CDR2 as YYNGEE. The CDR3 bases are TGTGCCAGCAGCGTAGGGCCCAACTTCGGGACAGACAATCAGCCCCAGCATTTT. Translating gives CASSVGPNFGTDNQPQHF. The full variable domain, completed using reference TRBV9 and TRBJ1-5, is DSGVTQTPKHLITATGQRVTLRCSPRSGDLSVYWYQQSLDQGLQFLIQYYNGEERAKGNILERFSAQQFPDLHSELNLSSLELGDSALYFCASSVGPNFGTDNQPQHFGDGTRLSIL.

The chain employs TRBV9 and TRBJ2-7; 10 nucleotides align to TRBD1. Losses at the gene ends were 0 bases for V and 2 bases for J; bases not matched to a gene: 2. Germline V gene data show CDR1 as SGDLS and CDR2 as YYNGEE. The length of the CDR3 is 15 residues. The CDR3 DNA follows: TGTGCCAGCAGCGTAGGGGGACAGGGGACCTACGAGCAGTACTTC. Its translation is CASSVGGQGTYEQYF.

J is TRBJ2-1 and V is TRBV5-5, with a weak D call TRBD1 (6 bases). The CDR3 totals 14 residues. The germline V and J ends were trimmed by 0 bases and 9 bases, with 13 bases remaining between them. Germline assignment: CDR1 SGHKS and CDR2 YYEKEE (reference sequence). The CDR3 loop is CASSLGLQGGEQFF. As DNA, the CDR3 is TGTGCCAGCAGCTTGGGACTCCAAGGGGGTGAGCAGTTCTTC.

The V call is TRBV27, the J call TRBJ2-1, with D possibly TRBD1 on 6 matching bases. The V end lost 4 bases, the J end lost 5 bases, and 12 bases lay between the germline ends. The CDR3 length is 14 residues. Looked up from germline, CDR1 is MNHEY and CDR2 is SMNVEV (reference sequence). In nucleotides, the CDR3 is TGTGCCAGCAGTTCTATGACAGGAGACAATGAGCAGTTCTTC. This sequence encodes CASSSMTGDNEQFF.

The gene calls are TRBV27 and TRBJ2-1; 9 bases line up with TRBD1. The CDR3 is 15 residues long. The germline V gene encodes CDR1 MNHEY and CDR2 SMNVEV (reference sequence). V was pared by 4 bases and J by 7 bases, with 8 bases of the junction left unmatched. CDR3 region: CASSSNRGRGNEQFF. CDR3 in DNA: TGTGCCAGCAGTTCCAACAGGGGGCGCGGAAATGAGCAGTTCTTC.